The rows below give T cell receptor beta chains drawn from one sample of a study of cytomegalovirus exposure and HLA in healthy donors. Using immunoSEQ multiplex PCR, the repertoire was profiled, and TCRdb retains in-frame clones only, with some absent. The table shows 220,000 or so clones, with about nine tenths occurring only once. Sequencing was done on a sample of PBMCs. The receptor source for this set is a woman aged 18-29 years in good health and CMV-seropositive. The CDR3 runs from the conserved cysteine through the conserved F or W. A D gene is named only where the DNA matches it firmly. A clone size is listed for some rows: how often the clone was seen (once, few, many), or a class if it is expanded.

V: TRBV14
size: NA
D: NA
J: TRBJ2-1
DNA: TGTGCCAGCAGCCAAGTCGGCTACAATGAGCAGTTCTTC
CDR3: CASSQVGYNEQFF

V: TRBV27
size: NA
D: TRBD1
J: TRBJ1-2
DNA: TGTGCCAGCGGACCGGGACAGTTCTATGGCTACACCTTC
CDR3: CASGPGQFYGYTF

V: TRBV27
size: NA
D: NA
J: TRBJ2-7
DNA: TGTGCCAGCAGTTTAAATGAGGGAGTTTACGAGCAGTACTTC
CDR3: CASSLNEGVYEQYF

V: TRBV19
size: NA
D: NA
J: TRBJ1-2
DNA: TGTGCCAGTAGTTGGGGGGGCGTCTATGGCTACACCTTC
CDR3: CASSWGGVYGYTF

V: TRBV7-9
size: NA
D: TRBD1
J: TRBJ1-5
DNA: TGTGCCAGCAGCTTACTCCAAGGGACAGGGGACAATCAGCCCCAGCATTTT
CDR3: CASSLLQGTGDNQPQHF

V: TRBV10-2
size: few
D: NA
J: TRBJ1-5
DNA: TGCGCCAGCGCCCGTACTCTTGAGCCAAATCAGCCCCAGCATTTT
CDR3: CASARTLEPNQPQHF

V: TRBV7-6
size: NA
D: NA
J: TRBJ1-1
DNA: TGTGCCAGCAGCCAGGTCCCCAACACTGAAGCTTTCTTT
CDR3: CASSQVPNTEAFF

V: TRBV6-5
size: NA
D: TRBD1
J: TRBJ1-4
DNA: TGTGCCAGCAGTTACTTCTCGGGACAGGGTCGTGAAAAACTGTTTTTT
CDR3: CASSYFSGQGREKLFF

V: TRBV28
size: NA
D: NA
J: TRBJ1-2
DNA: TGTGCCAGCCGTCGCCCGCAGATCTATGGCTACACCTTC
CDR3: CASRRPQIYGYTF

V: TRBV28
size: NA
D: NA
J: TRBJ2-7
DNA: TGTGCCAGCAGTAGGGACGCAGGGGTCCACGAGCAGTACTTC
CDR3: CASSRDAGVHEQYF

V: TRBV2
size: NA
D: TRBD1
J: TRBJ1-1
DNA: TGTGCCAGCAGCCGGACAGGGGGAACTGAAGCTTTCTTT
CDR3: CASSRTGGTEAFF

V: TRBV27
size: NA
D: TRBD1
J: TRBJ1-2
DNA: TGTGCCAGCAGGACGGTGGACAGGTCGGGCTATGGCTACACCTTC
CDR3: CASRTVDRSGYGYTF

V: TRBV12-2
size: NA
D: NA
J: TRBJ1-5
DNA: TGTGCAAGTCGCCACGGACAGGATAGCAATCAGCCCCAGCATTTT
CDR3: CASRHGQDSNQPQHF

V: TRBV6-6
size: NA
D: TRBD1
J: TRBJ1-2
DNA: TGTGCCAGCAGTGAGGGACAGGGGGCCGACTATGGCTACACCTTC
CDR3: CASSEGQGADYGYTF

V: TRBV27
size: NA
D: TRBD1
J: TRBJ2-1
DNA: TGTGCCAGCAGTCCTATCCCAGCAGGGGGCGGGGTCAATGAGCAGTTCTTC
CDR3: CASSPIPAGGGVNEQFF

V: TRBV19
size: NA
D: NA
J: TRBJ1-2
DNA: TGTGCCACCGAAGACAAGGATAACTATGGCTACACCTTC
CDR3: CATEDKDNYGYTF

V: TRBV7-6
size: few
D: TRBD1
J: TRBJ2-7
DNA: TGTGCCAGCAGAAAGTCTGGGGCAGGGGGTAACGAGCAGTACTTC
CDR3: CASRKSGAGGNEQYF

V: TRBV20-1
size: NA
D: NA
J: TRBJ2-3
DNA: TGCAGTGCTAACAGACCAGATACGCAGTATTTT
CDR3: CSANRPDTQYF

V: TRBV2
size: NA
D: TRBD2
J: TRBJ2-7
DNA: TGTGCCAGCAGTCCCACAGCGGGATCCCATTACGAGCAGTACTTC
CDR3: CASSPTAGSHYEQYF

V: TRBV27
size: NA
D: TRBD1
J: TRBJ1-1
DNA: TGTGCCAGCAGTTCGCTCGGACAGGCATCCTACCTGAACACTGAAGCTTTCTTT
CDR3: CASSSLGQASYLNTEAFF

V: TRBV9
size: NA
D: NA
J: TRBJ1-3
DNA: TGTGCCAGCAGCCCTCGGGACATCTCTGGAAACACCATATATTTT
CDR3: CASSPRDISGNTIYF

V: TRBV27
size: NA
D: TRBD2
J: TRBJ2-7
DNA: TGTGCCAGCATTGGTCTAGCGGGAGGGTTTCCCTACGAGCAGTACTTC
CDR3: CASIGLAGGFPYEQYF

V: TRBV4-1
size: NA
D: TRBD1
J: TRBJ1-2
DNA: TGCGCCAGCAGCCGAGTCCCCGGGACAGGGAATTCTCGTGGCTACACCTTC
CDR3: CASSRVPGTGNSRGYTF

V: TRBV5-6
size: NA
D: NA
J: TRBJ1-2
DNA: TGTGCCAGCAGCTTAACAGTTTACTATGGCTACACCTTC
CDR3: CASSLTVYYGYTF

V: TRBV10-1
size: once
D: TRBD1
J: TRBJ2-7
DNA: TGCGCCAGCAGTGAGTCGGCTACAGGGGGCGGCGAGCAGTACTTC
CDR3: CASSESATGGGEQYF

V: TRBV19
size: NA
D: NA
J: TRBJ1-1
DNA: TGTGCCAGTAGTACTCTGACAGCTTTGAACACTGAAGCTTTCTTT
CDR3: CASSTLTALNTEAFF

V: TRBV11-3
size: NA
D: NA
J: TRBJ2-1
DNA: TGTGCCAGCAGCTACGAACGTGGCCATGAGCAGTTCTTC
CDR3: CASSYERGHEQFF

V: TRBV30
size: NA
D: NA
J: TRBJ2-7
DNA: TGTGCCTGGAGTGTTACTCCATCCTACGAGCAGTACTTC
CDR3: CAWSVTPSYEQYF

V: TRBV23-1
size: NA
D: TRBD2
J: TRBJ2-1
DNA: TGCGCCGGAGGGACTAGCGGGGGTCTAGGAGGATACAATGAGCAGTTCTTC
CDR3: CAGGTSGGLGGYNEQFF

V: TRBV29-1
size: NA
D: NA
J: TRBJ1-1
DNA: TGCAGCGTTGAAGATATCCGGGGGAACACTGAAGCTTTCTTT
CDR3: CSVEDIRGNTEAFF

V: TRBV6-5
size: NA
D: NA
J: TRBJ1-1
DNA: TGTGCCAGCAGTTACGCGGGGGGAGGCACTGAAGCTTTCTTT
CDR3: CASSYAGGGTEAFF